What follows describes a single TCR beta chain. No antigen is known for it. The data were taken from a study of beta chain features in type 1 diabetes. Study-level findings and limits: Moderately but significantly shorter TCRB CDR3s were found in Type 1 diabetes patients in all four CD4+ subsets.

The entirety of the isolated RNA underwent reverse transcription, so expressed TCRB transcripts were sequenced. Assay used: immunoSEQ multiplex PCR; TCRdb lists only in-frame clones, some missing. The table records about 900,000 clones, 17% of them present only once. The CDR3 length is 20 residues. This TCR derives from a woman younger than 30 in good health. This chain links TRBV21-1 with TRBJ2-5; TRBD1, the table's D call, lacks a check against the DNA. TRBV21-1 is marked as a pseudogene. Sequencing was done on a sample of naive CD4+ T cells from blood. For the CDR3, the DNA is TGTGCCAGCAGCACATGGGACAGGGAAGCCCAAAAAGGGCGCCAAGAGACCCAGTACTTC. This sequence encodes CASSTWDREAQKGRQETQYF.